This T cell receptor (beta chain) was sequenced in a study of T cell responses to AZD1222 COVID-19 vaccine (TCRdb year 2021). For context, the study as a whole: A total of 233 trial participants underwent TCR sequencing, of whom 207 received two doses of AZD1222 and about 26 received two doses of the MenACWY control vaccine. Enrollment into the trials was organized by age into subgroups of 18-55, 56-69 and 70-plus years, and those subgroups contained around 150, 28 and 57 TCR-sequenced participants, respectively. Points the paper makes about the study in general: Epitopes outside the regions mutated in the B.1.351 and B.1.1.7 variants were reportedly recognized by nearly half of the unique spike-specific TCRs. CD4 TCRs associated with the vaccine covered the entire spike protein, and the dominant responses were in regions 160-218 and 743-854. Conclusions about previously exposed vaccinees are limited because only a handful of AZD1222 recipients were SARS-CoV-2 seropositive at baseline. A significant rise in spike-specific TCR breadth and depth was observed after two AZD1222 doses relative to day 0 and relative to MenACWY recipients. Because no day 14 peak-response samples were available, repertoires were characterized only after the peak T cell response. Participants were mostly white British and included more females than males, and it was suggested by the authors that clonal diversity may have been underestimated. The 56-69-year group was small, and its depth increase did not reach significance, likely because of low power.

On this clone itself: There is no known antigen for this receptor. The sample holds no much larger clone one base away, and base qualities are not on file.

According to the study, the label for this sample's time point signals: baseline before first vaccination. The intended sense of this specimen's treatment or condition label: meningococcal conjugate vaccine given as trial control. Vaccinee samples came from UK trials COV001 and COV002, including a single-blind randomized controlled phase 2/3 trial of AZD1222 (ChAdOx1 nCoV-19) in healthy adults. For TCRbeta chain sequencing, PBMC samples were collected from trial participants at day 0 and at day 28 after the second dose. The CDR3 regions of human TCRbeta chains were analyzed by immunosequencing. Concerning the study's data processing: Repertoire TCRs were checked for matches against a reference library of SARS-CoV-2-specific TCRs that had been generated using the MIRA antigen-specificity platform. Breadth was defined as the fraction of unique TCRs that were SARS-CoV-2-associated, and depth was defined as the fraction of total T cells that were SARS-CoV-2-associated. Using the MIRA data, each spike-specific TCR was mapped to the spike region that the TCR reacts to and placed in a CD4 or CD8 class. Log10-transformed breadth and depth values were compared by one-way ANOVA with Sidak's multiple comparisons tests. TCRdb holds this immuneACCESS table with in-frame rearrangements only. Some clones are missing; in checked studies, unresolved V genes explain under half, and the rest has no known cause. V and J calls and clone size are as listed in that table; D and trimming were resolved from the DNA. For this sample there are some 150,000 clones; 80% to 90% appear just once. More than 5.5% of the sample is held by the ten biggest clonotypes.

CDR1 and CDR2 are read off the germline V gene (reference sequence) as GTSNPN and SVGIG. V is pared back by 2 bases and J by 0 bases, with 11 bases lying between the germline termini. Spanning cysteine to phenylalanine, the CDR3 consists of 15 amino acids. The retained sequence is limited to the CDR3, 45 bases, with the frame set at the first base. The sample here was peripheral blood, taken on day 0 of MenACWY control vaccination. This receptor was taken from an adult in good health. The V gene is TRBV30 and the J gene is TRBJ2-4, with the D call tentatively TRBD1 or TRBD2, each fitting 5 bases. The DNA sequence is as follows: TGTGCCTGGAGTAGGGGAGTTCGAGCCAAAAACATTCAGTACTTC. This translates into CAWSRGVRAKNIQYF.